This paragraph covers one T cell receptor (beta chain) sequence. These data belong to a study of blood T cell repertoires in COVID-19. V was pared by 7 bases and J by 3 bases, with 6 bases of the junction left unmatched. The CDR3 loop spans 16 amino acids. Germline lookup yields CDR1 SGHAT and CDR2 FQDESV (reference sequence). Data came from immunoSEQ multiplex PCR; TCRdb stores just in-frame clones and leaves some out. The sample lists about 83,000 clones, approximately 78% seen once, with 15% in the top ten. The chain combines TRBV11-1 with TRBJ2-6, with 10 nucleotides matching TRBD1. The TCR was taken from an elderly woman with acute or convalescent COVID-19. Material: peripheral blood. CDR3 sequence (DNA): TGTGCCAGCAAGGACAGGGGGAGATATGGGGCCAACGTCCTGACTTTC. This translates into CASKDRGRYGANVLTF.